This T cell receptor beta chain was recovered during a study of radiotherapy plus CTLA-4 blockade in lung cancer. Regarding the study as a whole: Reports identified early blood T cell clone dynamics, with interferon-beta, as the best response predictor.

Germline V gene sequence: CDR1 LNHDA, CDR2 SQIVND (reference sequence). This CDR3 comprises 13 residues. V dropped 6 bases and J dropped 3 bases, with 10 bases sitting between them. Assay used: immunoSEQ multiplex PCR; TCRdb lists only in-frame clones, some missing. Among tens of thousands of clones listed, over 70% were seen once. This clone was recorded a few times. The antigen is unknown. The gene calls are TRBV19 and TRBJ2-3, with a weak D call TRBD1 (6 bases). This clonotype was sampled from a human donor with non-small cell lung cancer who had stable disease on radiotherapy plus ipilimumab. The sample in question was peripheral blood, obtained from a patient treated with radiotherapy plus ipilimumab. The CDR3 reads CASRKGGTDTQYF. The CDR3 DNA reads TGTGCCAGTAGGAAAGGGGGAACAGATACGCAGTATTTT.